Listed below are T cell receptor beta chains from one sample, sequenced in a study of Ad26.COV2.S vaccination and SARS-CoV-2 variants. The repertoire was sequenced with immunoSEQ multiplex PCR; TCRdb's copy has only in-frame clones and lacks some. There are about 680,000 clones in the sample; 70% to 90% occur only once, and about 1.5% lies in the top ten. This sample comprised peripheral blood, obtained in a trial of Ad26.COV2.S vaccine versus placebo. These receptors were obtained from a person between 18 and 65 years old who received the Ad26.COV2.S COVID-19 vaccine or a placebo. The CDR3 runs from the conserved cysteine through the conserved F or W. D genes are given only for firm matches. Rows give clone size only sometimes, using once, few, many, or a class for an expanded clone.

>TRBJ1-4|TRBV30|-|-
TGTGCCTGGGCGTCCTTCCCCAGTGAAAAACTGTTTTTT
CAWASFPSEKLFF
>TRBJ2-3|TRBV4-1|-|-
TGCGCCAGCAAGGGCCCACTGCCGGGACCGGTGGGGACAGATACGCAGTATTTT
CASKGPLPGPVGTDTQYF
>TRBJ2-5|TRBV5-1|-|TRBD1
TGCGCCAGCAGCCACGGGACAGGCCAAGAGACCCAGTACTTC
CASSHGTGQETQYF
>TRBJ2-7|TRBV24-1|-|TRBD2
TGTGCCACCAGTGACGGGACTAGCGGTAACTACGAGCAGTACTTC
CATSDGTSGNYEQYF
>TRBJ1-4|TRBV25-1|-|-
TGTGCCAGCGGGTCTGTGGCCGCGGTCGAAAAACTGTTTTTT
CASGSVAAVEKLFF
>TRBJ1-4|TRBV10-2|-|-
TGCGCCAGCAGTGAATCGGGGGGTGGTGAAAAACTGTTTTTT
CASSESGGGEKLFF
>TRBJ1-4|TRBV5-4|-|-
TGTGCCAGCAGCTCCCCGGGGAATAATGAAAAACTGTTTTTT
CASSSPGNNEKLFF
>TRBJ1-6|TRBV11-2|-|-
TGTGCCAGCAGCCCCCGGACGGGTAATTCACCCCTCCACTTT
CASSPRTGNSPLHF
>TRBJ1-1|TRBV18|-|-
TGTGCCAGCTCACCACCTTCAATGAACACTGAAGCTTTCTTT
CASSPPSMNTEAFF
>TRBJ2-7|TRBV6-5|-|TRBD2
TGTGCCAGCAGTCCGCTAGCGGGAGTAGGAGAGCAGTACTTC
CASSPLAGVGEQYF
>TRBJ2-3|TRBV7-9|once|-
TGTGCCAGCAGCTCGTCCCTAGGACGGGGGACAGATACGCAGTATTTT
CASSSSLGRGTDTQYF
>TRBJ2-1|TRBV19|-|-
TGTGCCAGTAGTAGTTGGGATGAGCAGTTCTTC
CASSSWDEQFF
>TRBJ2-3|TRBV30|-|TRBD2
TGTGCCTGGGGCGCGGGGGTCACAGATACGCAGTATTTT
CAWGAGVTDTQYF
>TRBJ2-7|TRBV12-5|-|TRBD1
TGTGCTAGTGGCAAACAACCCGGGACAGGATCCTACGAGCAGTACTTC
CASGKQPGTGSYEQYF
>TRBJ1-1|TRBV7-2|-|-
TGTGCCAGCAGCTTAGGAGGCGCTGAAGCTTTCTTT
CASSLGGAEAFF
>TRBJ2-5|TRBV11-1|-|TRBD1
TGTGCCAGCAGCTTCGGACAGGGGGGGTTAGAGACCCAGTACTTC
CASSFGQGGLETQYF
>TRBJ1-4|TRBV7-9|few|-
TGTGCCAGCACCCGGTTTCTCGGAAGTACGATAGAAAAACTGTTTTTT
CASTRFLGSTIEKLFF
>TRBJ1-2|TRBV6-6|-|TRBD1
TGTGCCAGCAGTCGACAGGGGCGCGAGGCTAACTATGGCTACACCTTC
CASSRQGREANYGYTF
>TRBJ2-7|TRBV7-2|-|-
TGTGCCAGCAGCTTAGTCACCCAGGCCTCCTACGAGCAGTACTTC
CASSLVTQASYEQYF
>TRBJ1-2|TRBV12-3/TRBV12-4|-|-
TGTGCCAGCAGTTTAGGGACGGTTGGTGGCTACACCTTC
CASSLGTVGGYTF
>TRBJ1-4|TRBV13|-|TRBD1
TGTGCCAGCAGCTCAACCCGGGACAGGGTTAATGAAAAACTGTTTTTT
CASSSTRDRVNEKLFF
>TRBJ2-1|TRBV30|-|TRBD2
TGTGCCTGGAGTACTAGCGGGGGGAGGTTTGAGCAGTTCTTC
CAWSTSGGRFEQFF
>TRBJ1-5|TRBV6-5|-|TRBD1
TGTGCCAGCAGGAGTGGACAGGGGAGCAATCAGCCCCAGCATTTT
CASRSGQGSNQPQHF
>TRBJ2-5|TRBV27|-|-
TGTGCCAGCGGGCATCAAGGGTTGGGAGAGACCCAGTACTTC
CASGHQGLGETQYF
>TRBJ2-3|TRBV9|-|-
TGTGCCAGCAGCCGTAGGAGGGGGTTCACAGATACGCAGTATTTT
CASSRRRGFTDTQYF
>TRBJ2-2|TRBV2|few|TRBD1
TGTGCCAGCAGTGAGATGGACAGGGGTACCGGGGAGCTGTTTTTT
CASSEMDRGTGELFF
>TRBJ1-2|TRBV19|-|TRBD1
TGTGCCAGTAGCAGTATTAGGAGACAGGGTAACTATGGCTACACCTTC
CASSSIRRQGNYGYTF
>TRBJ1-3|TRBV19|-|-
TGTGCCAGTAGTATAGACAGGGCCCAGTCATCCACCATATATTTT
CASSIDRAQSSTIYF
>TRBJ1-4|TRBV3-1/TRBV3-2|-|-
TGTGCCAGCAGCCAAGATAGGGGAACAGGTTCACAGTCCAAACTGTTTTTT
CASSQDRGTGSQSKLFF
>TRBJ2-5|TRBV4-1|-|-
TGCGCCAGCAGCCAAGGTGCAGGGGGGGAGACCCAGTACTTC
CASSQGAGGETQYF
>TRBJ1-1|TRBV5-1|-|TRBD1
TGCGCCAGCAGCTTGGACAGGGGTGAAGCTTTCTTT
CASSLDRGEAFF
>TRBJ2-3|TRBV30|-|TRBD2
TGTGCCTGGAGTGCTACTAGCGGGAATACGCAGTATTTT
CAWSATSGNTQYF
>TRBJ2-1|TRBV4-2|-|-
TGTGCCAGCAGCCAAGCACAAGGGAACAATGAGCAGTTCTTC
CASSQAQGNNEQFF
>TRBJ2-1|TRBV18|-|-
TGTGCCAGCTCACCCTCGAGCTCCTACAATGAGCAGTTCTTC
CASSPSSSYNEQFF
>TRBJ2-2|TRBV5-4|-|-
TGTGCCAGCAGCCGTGGAGATCCCGGGGAGCTGTTTTTT
CASSRGDPGELFF
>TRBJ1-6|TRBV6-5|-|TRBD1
TGTGCCAGCAGTTACGGGGACAGGGTTTCACCCCTCCACTTT
CASSYGDRVSPLHF
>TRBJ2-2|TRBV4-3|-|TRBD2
TGCGCCAGCAGCCAAGCCGGGGGGGCCAACACCGGGGAGCTGTTTTTT
CASSQAGGANTGELFF
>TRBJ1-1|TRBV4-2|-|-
TGTGCCAGCAGCCGAGAGGGGGAGGTAGCTGAAGCTTTCTTT
CASSREGEVAEAFF
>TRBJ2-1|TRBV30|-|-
TGTGCCTGGAGTCCGGGGGCGGGCAATGAGCAGTTCTTC
CAWSPGAGNEQFF